This paragraph reports one T cell receptor (beta chain). The CDR3 contains 13 residues. Trimming took off 2 bases at V and 8 bases at J, with 9 bases between the two ends. The germline V gene has CDR1 SNHLY and CDR2 FYNNEI. The data originate from a study of blood T cell repertoires in COVID-19. Measured with immunoSEQ multiplex PCR; TCRdb has only the in-frame clones, and not every one. Here the sample spans some 190,000 clones, approximately 87% being singletons. The receptor's source is a person between 65 and 80 years old with COVID-19, enrolled during active disease. The chain employs TRBV2 and TRBJ1-4; tentatively, D is TRBD1 (5 bases). Sequencing input: peripheral blood. Here the CDR3 DNA reads TGTGCCAGCAGTGAACTCAGGACAGAAAAACTGTTTTTT. This codes for CASSELRTEKLFF.